Sequencing of this T cell receptor beta chain was carried out in a study of blood T cell repertoires in COVID-19. Study-wide background: Samples of COVID-19 (acute and convalescent) were obtained from the United States, Italy and Spain.

Per the original data handling: For nucleated cells, counts were estimated from reference gene primer amplification. Libraries were prepared by immunoSEQ multiplex PCR; TCRdb keeps only in-frame clonotypes and omits some of them. From that table come the V and J calls and clone size; the DNA was used to work out D and trimming. Of 350,000 or so clones in the sample, more than 75% were seen once. The CDR3 loop spans 16 amino acids. J gave up 5 bases and V 4 bases, and 5 bases lay outside the gene matches. The germline CDR1 and CDR2 sequences are KGHDR and SFDVKD. Sequenced input: peripheral blood. The receptor's source is a woman aged 25 to 39 with COVID-19, enrolled during active disease. The J gene is TRBJ2-5, the V gene TRBV24-1, with TRBD2 matching 14 bases. The CDR3 nucleotides read TGTGCCACCAGTGACTCGGGACTAGCGGGAGTGGAGACCCAGTACTTC. Encoded protein: CATSDSGLAGVETQYF.